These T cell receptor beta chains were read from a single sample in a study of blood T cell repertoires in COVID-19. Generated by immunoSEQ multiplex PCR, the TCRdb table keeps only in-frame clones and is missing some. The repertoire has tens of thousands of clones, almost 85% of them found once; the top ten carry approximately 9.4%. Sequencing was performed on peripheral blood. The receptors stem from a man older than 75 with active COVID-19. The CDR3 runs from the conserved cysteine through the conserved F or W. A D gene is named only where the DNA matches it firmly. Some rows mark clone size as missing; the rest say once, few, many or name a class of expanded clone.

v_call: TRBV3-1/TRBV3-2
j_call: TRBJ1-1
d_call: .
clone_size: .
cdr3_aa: CASSQDSRNTEAFF
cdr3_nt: TGTGCCAGCAGCCAAGATTCTAGGAACACTGAAGCTTTCTTT

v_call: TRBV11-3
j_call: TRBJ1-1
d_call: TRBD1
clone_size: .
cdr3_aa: CASSFSPTGSFGGAFF
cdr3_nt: TGTGCCAGCAGCTTTTCCCCGACAGGGTCTTTTGGGGGTGCTTTCTTT

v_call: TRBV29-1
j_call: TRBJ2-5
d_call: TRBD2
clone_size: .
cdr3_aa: CSVENSGGETQYF
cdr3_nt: TGCAGCGTTGAGAATAGCGGGGGGGAGACCCAGTACTTC

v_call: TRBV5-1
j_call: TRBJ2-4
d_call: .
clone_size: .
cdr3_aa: CASSLYYGLAKNIQYF
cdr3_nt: TGCGCCAGCAGCTTGTATTATGGGCTAGCCAAAAACATTCAGTACTTC

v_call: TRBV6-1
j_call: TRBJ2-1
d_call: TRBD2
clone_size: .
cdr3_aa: CASSVDLLAGVYNEQFF
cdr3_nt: TGTGCCAGCAGTGTAGACTTACTAGCGGGGGTGTATAATGAGCAGTTCTTC

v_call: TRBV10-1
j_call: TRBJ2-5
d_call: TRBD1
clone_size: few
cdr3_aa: CASSEDRGGTQYF
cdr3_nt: TGCGCCAGCAGTGAGGACAGGGGTGGGACCCAGTACTTC

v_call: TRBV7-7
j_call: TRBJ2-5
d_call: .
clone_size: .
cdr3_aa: CASSPDFPYPLETQYF
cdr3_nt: TGTGCCAGCAGCCCCGACTTCCCATATCCACTAGAGACCCAGTACTTC

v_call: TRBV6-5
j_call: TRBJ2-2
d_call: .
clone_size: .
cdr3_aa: CASRSASTGELFF
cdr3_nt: TGTGCCAGCCGCTCAGCGAGCACCGGGGAGCTGTTTTTT

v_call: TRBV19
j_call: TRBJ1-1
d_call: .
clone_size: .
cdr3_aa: CASSIEHRTDTEAFF
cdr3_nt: TGTGCCAGTAGTATAGAACACCGAACCGACACTGAAGCTTTCTTT

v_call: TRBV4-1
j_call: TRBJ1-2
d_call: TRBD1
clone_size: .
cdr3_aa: CASSQGQGAYYGYTF
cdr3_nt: TGCGCCAGCAGCCAGGGACAGGGGGCATACTATGGCTACACCTTC

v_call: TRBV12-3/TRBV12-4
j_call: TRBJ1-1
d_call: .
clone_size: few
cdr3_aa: CASRHRDGTEAFF
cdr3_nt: TGTGCCAGCAGACACAGGGATGGCACTGAAGCTTTCTTT

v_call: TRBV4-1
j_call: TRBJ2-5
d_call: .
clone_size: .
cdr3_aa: CASSQAGEGTQYF
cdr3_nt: TGCGCCAGCAGCCAAGCAGGGGAAGGGACCCAGTACTTC

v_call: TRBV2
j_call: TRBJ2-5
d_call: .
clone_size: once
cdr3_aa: CASSVGLGRETQYF
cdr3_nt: TGTGCCAGCAGCGTAGGGCTGGGGCGAGAGACCCAGTACTTC

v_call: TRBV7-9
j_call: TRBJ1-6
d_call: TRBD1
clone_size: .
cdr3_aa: CASSPRTGNSPLHF
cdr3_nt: TGTGCCAGCAGCCCGCGGACAGGGAATTCACCCCTCCACTTT

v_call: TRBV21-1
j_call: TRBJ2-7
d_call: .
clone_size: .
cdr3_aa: CASPGGGEQYF
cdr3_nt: TGTGCCAGCCCAGGGGGCGGCGAGCAGTACTTC

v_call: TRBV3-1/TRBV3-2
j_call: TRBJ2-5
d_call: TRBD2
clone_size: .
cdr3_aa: CASKPSGGALETQYF
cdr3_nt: TGTGCCAGCAAACCTAGCGGGGGGGCATTGGAGACCCAGTACTTC

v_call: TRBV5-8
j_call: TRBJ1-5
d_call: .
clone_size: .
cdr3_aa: CASSLYRDQPQHF
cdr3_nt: TGTGCCAGCAGCTTGTACAGAGATCAGCCCCAGCATTTT

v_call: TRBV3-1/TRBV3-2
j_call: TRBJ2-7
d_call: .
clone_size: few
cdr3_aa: CASSQTGAAYEQYF
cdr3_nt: TGTGCCAGCAGCCAAACTGGGGCCGCCTACGAGCAGTACTTC

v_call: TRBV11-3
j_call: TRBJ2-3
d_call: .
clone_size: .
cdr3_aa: CASSRGADTDTQYF
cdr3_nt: TGTGCCTCAAGTCGGGGGGCCGACACAGATACGCAGTATTTT

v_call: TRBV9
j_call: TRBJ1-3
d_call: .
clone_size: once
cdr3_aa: CASSVVGSLGNTIYF
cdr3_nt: TGTGCCAGCAGCGTAGTAGGGAGCCTCGGAAACACCATATATTTT

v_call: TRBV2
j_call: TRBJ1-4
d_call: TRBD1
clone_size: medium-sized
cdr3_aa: CASRDRTGNEKLFF
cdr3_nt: TGTGCCAGCAGGGACCGGACAGGGAATGAAAAACTGTTTTTT

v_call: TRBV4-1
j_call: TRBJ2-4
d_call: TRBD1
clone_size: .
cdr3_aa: CASSQPYRGTKNIQYF
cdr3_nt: TGCGCCAGCAGCCAACCTTACAGGGGAACCAAAAACATTCAGTACTTC

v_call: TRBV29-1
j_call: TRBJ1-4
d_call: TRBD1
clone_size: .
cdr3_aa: CSVETGTVGEKLFF
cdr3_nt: TGCAGCGTTGAAACCGGGACAGTGGGAGAAAAACTGTTTTTT

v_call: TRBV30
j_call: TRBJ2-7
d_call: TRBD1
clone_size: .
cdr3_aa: CAWGSGPGQGYEQYF
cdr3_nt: TGTGCCTGGGGCTCGGGGCCGGGACAGGGCTACGAGCAGTACTTC

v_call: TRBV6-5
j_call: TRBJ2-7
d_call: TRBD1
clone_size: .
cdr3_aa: CASSYYLGQGSEQYF
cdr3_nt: TGTGCCAGCAGTTACTACTTGGGACAGGGAAGCGAGCAGTACTTC

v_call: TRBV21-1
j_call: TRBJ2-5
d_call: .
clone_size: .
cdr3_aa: CASSKEGKRGGETQYF
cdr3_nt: TGTGCCAGCAGCAAAGAGGGTAAAAGGGGGGGAGAGACCCAGTACTTC

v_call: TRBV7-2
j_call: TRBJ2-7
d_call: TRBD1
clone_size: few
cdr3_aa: CASSLRPGGIYEQYF
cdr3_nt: TGTGCCAGCAGCTTACGGCCAGGGGGCATCTACGAGCAGTACTTC

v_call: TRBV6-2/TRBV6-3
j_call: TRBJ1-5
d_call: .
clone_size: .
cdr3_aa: CASSGRGYNQPQHF
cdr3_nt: TGTGCCAGCAGTGGGCGGGGATACAATCAGCCCCAGCATTTT

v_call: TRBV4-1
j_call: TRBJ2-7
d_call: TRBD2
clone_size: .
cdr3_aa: CASSQPTSGTYEQYF
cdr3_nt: TGCGCCAGCAGCCAGCCGACTAGCGGTACCTACGAGCAGTACTTC

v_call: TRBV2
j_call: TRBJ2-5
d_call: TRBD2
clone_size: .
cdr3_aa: CASSGKRGTQETQYF
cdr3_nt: TGTGCCAGCAGTGGGAAGCGGGGGACTCAAGAGACCCAGTACTTC

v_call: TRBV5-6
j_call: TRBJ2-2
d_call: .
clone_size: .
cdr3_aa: CASSFSRGHTGELFF
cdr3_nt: TGTGCCAGCAGCTTCAGCAGGGGACACACCGGGGAGCTGTTTTTT

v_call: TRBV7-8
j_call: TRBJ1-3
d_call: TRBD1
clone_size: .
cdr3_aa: CASSSDRPAGNTIYF
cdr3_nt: TGTGCCAGCAGCTCGGACAGGCCCGCGGGAAACACCATATATTTT

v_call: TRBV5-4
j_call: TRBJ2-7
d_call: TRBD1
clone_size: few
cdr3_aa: CASSQGTGMSYEQYF
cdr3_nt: TGTGCCAGCAGCCAAGGGACAGGGATGAGTTACGAGCAGTACTTC

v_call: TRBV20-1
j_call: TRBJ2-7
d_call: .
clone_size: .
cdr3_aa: CSASTTRRPYEQYF
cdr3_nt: TGCAGTGCTAGTACCACTCGTCGCCCCTACGAGCAGTACTTC

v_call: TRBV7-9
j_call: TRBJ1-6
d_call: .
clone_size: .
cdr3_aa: CASSSDRLNSPLHF
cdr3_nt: TGTGCCAGCAGCTCCGACAGACTGAATTCACCCCTCCACTTT

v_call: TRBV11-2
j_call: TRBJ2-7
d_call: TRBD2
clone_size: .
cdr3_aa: CASSAAGAITYEQYF
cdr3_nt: TGTGCCAGCAGCGCAGCGGGGGCCATCACCTACGAGCAGTACTTC

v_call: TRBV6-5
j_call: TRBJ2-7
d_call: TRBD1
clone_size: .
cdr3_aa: CASSYSGQGPYEQYF
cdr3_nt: TGTGCCAGCAGTTACTCGGGACAGGGTCCCTACGAGCAGTACTTC

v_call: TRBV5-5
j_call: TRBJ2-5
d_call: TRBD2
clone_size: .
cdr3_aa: CASSPLGGMYETQYF
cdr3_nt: TGTGCCAGCAGCCCACTCGGGGGGATGTATGAGACCCAGTACTTC

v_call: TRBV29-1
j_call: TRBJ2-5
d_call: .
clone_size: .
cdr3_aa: CSVEGPGNQETQYF
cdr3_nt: TGCAGCGTTGAAGGACCAGGGAACCAAGAGACCCAGTACTTC

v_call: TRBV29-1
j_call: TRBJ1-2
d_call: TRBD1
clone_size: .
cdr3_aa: CSVWSGGQGNGYTF
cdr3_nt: TGCAGCGTTTGGTCTGGGGGACAGGGAAACGGCTACACCTTC

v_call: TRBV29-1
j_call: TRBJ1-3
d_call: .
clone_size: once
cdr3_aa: CSVLQGGNTIYF
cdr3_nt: TGCAGCGTTCTACAGGGTGGAAACACCATATATTTT

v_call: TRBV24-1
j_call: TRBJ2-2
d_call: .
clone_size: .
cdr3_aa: CATSPGQANTGELFF
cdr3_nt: TGTGCCACCAGTCCGGGACAAGCGAACACCGGGGAGCTGTTTTTT

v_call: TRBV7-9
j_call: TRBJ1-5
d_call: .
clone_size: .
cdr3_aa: CASSRGSGQPQHF
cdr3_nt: TGTGCCAGCAGCAGGGGAAGCGGTCAGCCCCAGCATTTT

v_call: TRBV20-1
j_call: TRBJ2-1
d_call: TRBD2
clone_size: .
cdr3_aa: CSVTPAGGEIF
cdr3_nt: TGCAGTGTTACACCAGCGGGGGGTGAAATCTTC

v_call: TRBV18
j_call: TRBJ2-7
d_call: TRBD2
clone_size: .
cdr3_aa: CASSPPASGGAVEQYF
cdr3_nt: TGTGCCAGCTCACCACCAGCTAGCGGGGGGGCCGTCGAGCAGTACTTC

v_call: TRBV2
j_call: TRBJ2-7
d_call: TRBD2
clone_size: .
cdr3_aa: CASSEERGPYEQYF
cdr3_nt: TGTGCCAGCAGTGAAGAGCGGGGGCCCTACGAGCAGTACTTC

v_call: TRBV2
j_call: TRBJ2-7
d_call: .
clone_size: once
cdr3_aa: CASRGQPNYEQYF
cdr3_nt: TGTGCCAGCCGAGGACAGCCCAATTACGAGCAGTACTTC

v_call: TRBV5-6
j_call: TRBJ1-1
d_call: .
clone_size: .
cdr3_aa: CASSLVRANLGTEAFF
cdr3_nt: TGTGCCAGCAGCTTGGTGAGGGCGAATTTGGGCACTGAAGCTTTCTTT

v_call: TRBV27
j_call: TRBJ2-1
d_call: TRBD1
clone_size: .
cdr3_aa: CASSFRAGQGFPEQFF
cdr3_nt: TGTGCCAGCAGTTTTCGGGCGGGACAGGGGTTCCCTGAGCAGTTCTTC

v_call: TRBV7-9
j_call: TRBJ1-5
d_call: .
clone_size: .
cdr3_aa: CASSSPPRGGLSSKPQHF
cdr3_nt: TGTGCCAGCAGCTCCCCTCCCCGAGGGGGTCTCTCCTCTAAGCCCCAGCATTTT

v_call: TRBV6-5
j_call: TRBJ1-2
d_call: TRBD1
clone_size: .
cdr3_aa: CASGQTGAFWGYTF
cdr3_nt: TGTGCCAGCGGTCAGACAGGGGCCTTCTGGGGCTACACCTTC

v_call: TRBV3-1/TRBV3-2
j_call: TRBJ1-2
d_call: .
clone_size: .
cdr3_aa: CASSLGTNSNYGYTF
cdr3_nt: TGTGCCAGCAGCCTCGGGACAAATTCTAACTATGGCTACACCTTC

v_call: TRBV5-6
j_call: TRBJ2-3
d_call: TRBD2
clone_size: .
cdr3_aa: CASSLSGGAPDTQYF
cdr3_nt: TGTGCCAGCAGCTTATCCGGGGGGGCCCCAGATACGCAGTATTTT

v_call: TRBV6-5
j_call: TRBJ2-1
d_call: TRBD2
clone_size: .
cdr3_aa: CATQAGGAQFF
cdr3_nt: TGTGCCACCCAGGCGGGGGGGGCTCAGTTCTTC

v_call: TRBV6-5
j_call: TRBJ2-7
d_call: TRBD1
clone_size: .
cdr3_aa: CASSYGQGEYEQYF
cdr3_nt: TGTGCCAGCAGTTACGGCCAGGGGGAATACGAGCAGTACTTC

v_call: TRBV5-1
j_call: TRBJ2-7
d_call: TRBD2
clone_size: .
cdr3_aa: CASSLYGGGASYEQYF
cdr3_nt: TGCGCCAGCAGCTTGTACGGCGGGGGGGCTTCCTACGAGCAGTACTTC

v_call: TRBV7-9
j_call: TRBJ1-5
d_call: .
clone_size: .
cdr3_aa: CASSNSGNQPQHF
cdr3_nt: TGTGCCAGCAGCAACAGTGGTAATCAGCCCCAGCATTTT